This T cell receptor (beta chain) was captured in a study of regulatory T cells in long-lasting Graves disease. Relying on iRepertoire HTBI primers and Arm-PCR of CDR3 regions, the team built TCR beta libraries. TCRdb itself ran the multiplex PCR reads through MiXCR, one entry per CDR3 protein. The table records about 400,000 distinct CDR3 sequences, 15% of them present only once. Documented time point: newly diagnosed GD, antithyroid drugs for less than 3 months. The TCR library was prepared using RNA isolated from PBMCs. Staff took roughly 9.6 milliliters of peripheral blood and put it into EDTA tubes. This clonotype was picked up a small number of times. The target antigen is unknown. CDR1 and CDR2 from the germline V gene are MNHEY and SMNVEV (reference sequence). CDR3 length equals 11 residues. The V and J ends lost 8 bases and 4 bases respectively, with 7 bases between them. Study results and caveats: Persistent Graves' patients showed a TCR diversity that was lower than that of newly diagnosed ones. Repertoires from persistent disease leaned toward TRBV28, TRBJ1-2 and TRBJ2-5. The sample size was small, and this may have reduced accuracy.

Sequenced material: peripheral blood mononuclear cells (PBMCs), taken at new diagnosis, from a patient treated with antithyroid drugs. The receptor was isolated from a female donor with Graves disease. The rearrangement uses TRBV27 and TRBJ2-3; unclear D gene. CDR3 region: CASGDADTQYF. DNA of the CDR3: TGTGCCAGCGGGGATGCAGATACGCAGTATTTT.